This paragraph covers one TCR beta chain sequence. The same CDR3 arises from other DNA sequences in this sample as well. The assay was immunoSEQ multiplex PCR, and TCRdb's table has in-frame clones only and misses some. The repertoire holds 300,000 to 450,000 clones, with approximately 89% as singletons. Recovered status applied to Cohort 3 donors who had two consecutive negative PCRs. It also applied to those with clearance or with symptom resolution. The data were obtained in a study of blood T cell repertoires in COVID-19. Study in general: Both acute and convalescent COVID-19 samples were obtained from the United States, Italy and Spain.

Trimming took off 1 base at V and 1 base at J, with 7 bases between the two ends. The CDR3 spans 14 residues. In germline, CDR1 is SGHDN, CDR2 FVKESK. V usage is TRBV14 and J usage is TRBJ1-2; possible D gene TRBD1, 5 bases. Sequenced material: PBMCs or T cells enriched from blood (not recorded which). The sequence came from a man aged 25-40 years who had recovered from COVID-19. The CDR3 coding sequence is TGTGCCAGCAGCCAAGCGGGGGGTAACTATGGCTACACCTTC. This translates into CASSQAGGNYGYTF.